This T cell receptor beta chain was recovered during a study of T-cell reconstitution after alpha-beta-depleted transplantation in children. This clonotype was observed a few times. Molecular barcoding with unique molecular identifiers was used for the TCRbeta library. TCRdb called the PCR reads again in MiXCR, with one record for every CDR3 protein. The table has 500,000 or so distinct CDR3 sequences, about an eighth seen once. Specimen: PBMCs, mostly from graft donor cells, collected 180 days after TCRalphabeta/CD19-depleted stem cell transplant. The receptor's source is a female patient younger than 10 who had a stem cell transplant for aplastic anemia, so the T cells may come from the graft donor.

The CDR3 here is CASSYQVSSGSYYEQYF. CDR3 nucleotides: TGTGCCAGCAGTTACCAGGTATCTAGCGGGAGTTACTACGAGCAGTACTTC. J is TRBJ2-7 and V is TRBV6-5, with 10 bases identical to TRBD2. The CDR3 extends over 17 amino acids. Germline CDR1 MNHEY, CDR2 SVGAGI. Trimming removed 2 bases from V and 3 bases from J; junction bases left unmatched: 10.